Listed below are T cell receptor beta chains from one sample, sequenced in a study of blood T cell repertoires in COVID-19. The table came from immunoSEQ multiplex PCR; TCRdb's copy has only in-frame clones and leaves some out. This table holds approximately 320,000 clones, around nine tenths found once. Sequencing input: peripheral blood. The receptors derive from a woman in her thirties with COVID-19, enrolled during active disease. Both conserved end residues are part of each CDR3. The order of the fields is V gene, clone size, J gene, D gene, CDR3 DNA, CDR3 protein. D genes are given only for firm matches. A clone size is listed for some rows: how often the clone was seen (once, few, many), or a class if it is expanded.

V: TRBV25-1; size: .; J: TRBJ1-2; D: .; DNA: TGTGCCAGCCAGGGGACCTATGGCTACACCTTC; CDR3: CASQGTYGYTF
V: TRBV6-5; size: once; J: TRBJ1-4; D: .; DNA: TGTGCCAGCAGTAGGGAGAGTAATGAAAAACTGTTTTTT; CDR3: CASSRESNEKLFF
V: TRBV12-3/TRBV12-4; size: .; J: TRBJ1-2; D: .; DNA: TGTGCCAGCAGGGGGGGGTGGATCTATGGCTACACCTTC; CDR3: CASRGGWIYGYTF
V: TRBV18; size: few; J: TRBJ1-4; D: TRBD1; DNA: TGTGCCAGCTCACCACTCGGACAGGGTTGGCCCTCAACTAATGAAAAACTGTTTTTT; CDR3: CASSPLGQGWPSTNEKLFF
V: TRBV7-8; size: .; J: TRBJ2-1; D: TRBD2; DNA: TGTGCCAGCGGGGGGGCCTACAATGAGCAGTTCTTC; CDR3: CASGGAYNEQFF
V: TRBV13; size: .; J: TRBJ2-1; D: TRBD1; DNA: TGTGCCAGCAGCTCACGGGACAGGGTGTTGAATGAGCAGTTCTTC; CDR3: CASSSRDRVLNEQFF
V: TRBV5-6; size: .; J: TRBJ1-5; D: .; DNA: TGTGCCAGCAGTTTGACAGGCTCAAATCAGCCCCAGCATTTT; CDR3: CASSLTGSNQPQHF
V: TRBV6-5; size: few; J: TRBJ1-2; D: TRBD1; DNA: TGTGCCAGCAGACAGGGGGCGGATGGCTACACCTTC; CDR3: CASRQGADGYTF
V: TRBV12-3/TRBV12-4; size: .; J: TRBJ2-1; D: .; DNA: TGTGCCAGCAGCCCCGCCCGGAGTGAGCAGTTCTTC; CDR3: CASSPARSEQFF
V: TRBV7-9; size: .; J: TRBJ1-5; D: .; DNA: TGTGCCAGCAGCGCGGGGGGCCCCCAGCATTTT; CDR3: CASSAGGPQHF
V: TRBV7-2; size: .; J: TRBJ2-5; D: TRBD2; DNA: TGTGCCAGCAGCCCCGGGACTAGCGGGGGCCAAGAGACCCAGTACTTC; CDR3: CASSPGTSGGQETQYF
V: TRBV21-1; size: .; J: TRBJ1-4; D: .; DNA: TGTGCCAGCTACCCAGGGTCTTGGGATGAAAAACTGTTTTTT; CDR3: CASYPGSWDEKLFF
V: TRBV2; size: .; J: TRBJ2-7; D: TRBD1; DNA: TGTGCCAGCAGTGTACAGGGGGGCAACGAGCAGTACTTC; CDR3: CASSVQGGNEQYF
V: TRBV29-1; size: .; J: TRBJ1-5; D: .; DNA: TGCAGCGTTGGCGGGGGGGGAAGCAATCAGCCCCAGCATTTT; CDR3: CSVGGGGSNQPQHF
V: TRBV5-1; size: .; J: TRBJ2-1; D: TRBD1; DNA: TGCGCCAGCAGGGACGGGACAGGGGGCCACAATGAGCAGTTCTTC; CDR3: CASRDGTGGHNEQFF
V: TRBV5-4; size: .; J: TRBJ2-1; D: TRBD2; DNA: TGTGCCAGCAGCTCCCACACGGGACTAGATAACAATGAGCAGTTCTTC; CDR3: CASSSHTGLDNNEQFF
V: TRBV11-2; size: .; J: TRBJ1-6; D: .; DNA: TGTGCCAGCAGCTTAGATCTTGGATGGGCCGTTAATTCACCCCTCCACTTT; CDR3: CASSLDLGWAVNSPLHF
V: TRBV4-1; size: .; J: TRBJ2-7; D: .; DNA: TGCGCCAGCAGCCAAGCTACAGGCTCTTACTACGAGCAGTACTTC; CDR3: CASSQATGSYYEQYF
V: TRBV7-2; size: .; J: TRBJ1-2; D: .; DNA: TGTGCCAGCAGCGTGCAGGGGCTGAACTATGGCTACACCTTC; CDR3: CASSVQGLNYGYTF
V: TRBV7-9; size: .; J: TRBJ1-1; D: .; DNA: TGTGCCAGCAGCTTAGCGCGGACAGCTATGAACACTGAAGCTTTCTTT; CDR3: CASSLARTAMNTEAFF
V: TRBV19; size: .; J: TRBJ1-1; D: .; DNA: TGTGCCAGTAGCCGTGGGAGAGCTTTCTTT; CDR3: CASSRGRAFF
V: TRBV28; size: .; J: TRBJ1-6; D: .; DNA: TGTGCCAGCAGTTTCAGGGCCTGGGGGGGACCCCTCCACTTT; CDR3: CASSFRAWGGPLHF
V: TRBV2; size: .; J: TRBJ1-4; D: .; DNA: TGTGCCAGCAGTGAAGGTGGAGCAACTAATGAAAAACTGTTTTTT; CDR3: CASSEGGATNEKLFF
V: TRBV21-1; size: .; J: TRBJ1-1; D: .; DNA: TGTGCCAGCAGCAAAGAGGAGGGGGGGGCCTGCACTGAAGCTTTCTTT; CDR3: CASSKEEGGACTEAFF
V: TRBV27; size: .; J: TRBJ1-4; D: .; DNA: TGTGCCAGCAGCCTATTGGGGCTAAATGAAAAACTGTTTTTT; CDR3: CASSLLGLNEKLFF
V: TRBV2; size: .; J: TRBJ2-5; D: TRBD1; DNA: TGTGCCAGCAGTCCGACCACTTATACAGGGGAAGAGACCCAGTACTTC; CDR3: CASSPTTYTGEETQYF
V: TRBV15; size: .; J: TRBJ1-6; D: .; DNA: TGTGCCACCAGTAACACGAAGAACCCTAATTCACCCCTCCACTTT; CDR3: CATSNTKNPNSPLHF
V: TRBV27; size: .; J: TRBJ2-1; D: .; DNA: TGTGCCAGCAGTCAGGGACTTGGAGGTGAGCAGTTCTTC; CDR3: CASSQGLGGEQFF
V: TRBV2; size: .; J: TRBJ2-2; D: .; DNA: TGTGCCAGCAATTGGGTGGGCCCCGGGGAGCTGTTTTTT; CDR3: CASNWVGPGELFF
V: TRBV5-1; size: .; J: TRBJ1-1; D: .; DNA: TGCGCCAGCAGCTTGGACGGACAGCCGAACACTGAAGCTTTCTTT; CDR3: CASSLDGQPNTEAFF
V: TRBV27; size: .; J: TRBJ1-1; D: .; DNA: TGTGCCAGCAGTTTTAGGGGGAACACTGAAGCTTTCTTT; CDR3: CASSFRGNTEAFF
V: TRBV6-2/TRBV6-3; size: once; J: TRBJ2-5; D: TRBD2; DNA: TGTGCCAGCAGTCCCCTGATTAGCGGGGGGTGGCAAGAGACCCAGTACTTC; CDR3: CASSPLISGGWQETQYF
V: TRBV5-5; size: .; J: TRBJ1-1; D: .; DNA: TGTGCCAGCAGCTTGGAAGGAAGGGTGGGAGTTGATACTGAAGCTTTCTTT; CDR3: CASSLEGRVGVDTEAFF
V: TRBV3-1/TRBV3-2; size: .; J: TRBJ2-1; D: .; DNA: TGTGCCAGCAGCCCTGAGTTGGGCTGGTTGTTCGAGCAGTTCTTC; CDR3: CASSPELGWLFEQFF
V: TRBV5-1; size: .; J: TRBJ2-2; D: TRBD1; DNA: TGCGCCAGCAGCTTCCGGCCGGGACAGGGAAACACCGGGGAGCTGTTTTTT; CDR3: CASSFRPGQGNTGELFF